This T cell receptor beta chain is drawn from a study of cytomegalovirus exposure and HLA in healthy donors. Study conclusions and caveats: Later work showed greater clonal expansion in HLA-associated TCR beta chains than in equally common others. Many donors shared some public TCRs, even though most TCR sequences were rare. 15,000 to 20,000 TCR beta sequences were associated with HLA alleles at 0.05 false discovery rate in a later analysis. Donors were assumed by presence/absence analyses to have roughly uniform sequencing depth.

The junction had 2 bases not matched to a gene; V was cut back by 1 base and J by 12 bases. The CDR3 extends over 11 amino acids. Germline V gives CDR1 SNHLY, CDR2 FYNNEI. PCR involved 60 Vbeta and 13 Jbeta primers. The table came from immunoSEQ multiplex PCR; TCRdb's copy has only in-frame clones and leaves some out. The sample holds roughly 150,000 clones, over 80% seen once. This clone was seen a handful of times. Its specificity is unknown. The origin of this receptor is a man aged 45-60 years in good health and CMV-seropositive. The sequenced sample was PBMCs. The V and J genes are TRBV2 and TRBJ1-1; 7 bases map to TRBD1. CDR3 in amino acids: CASSEDRGSFF. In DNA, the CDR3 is TGTGCCAGCAGTGAAGACAGGGGTTCTTTCTTT.